What follows are 9 T cell receptor beta chains derived from one specimen sequenced in a study of blood T cells in healthy people across ages. A second PCR, run for 7 to 11 cycles, used a sample-barcoded 5' primer plus a J-beta primer mix. TCRdb fed the 5' RACE reads into MiXCR, producing one record per CDR3 protein. The data show about 580,000 distinct CDR3 sequences, with around 48% seen just once and just under 25% held by the top ten. The material sequenced was blood. The receptors were sampled from an elderly man in good health.

The V call is TRBV12-3 or TRBV12-4, the J call TRBJ2-7, with D maybe TRBD2 (6 bases). Trimming pared 8 bases from V and 3 bases from J, leaving 11 bases between. There are 12 residues in the CDR3. The CDR3 region is CASGRQFYEQYF. Written as DNA, the CDR3 is TGTGCCAGCGGGAGGCAATTCTACGAGCAGTACTTC.

This clonotype has just one count. The chain joins TRBV9 to TRBJ1-1; 7 bases line up with TRBD1. The CDR3 totals 14 residues. The V and J ends lost 4 bases and 6 bases, in that order; junction bases with no gene match: 9. The germline CDR1 and CDR2 sequences are SGDLS and YYNGEE. The CDR3, as DNA: TGTGCCAGCAGCCCACAGGGGTTGGGCGCTGAAGCTTTCTTT. It encodes CASSPQGLGAEAFF.

V is TRBV10-3 and J is TRBJ1-2; D uncertain. CDR3 length equals 15 residues. Trimming stripped 2 bases from V and 1 base from J, with 11 bases between. Looked up from germline, CDR1 is ENHRY and CDR2 is SYGVKD. The CDR3 sequence is CAISETERINYGYTF. DNA of the CDR3: TGTGCCATCAGTGAGACAGAAAGAATTAACTATGGCTACACCTTC.

The chain has TRBV6-2 or TRBV6-3 and TRBJ2-1; 8 nucleotides match TRBD1. The V and J ends lost 8 bases and 6 bases, in that order; junction bases with no gene match: 15. CDR1 is MNHEY and CDR2 is SVGEGT in the germline V gene. The CDR3 is 16 residues long. Written as DNA, the CDR3 is TGTGCCAGCGCCCACCACCGGGGCAGGGGGCCCAATGAGCAGTTCTTC. Its translation is CASAHHRGRGPNEQFF.

The chain joins TRBV7-9 to TRBJ1-2, with D maybe TRBD1 (6 bases). In germline, CDR1 is SEHNR, CDR2 FQNEAQ (reference sequence). This CDR3 has 13 residues. V lost 5 bases to trimming and J lost 6 bases, with 13 bases between them. The CDR3 DNA reads as TGTGCCAGCAGCCCGGACAGTCCCAATGGCTACACCTTC. Translated: CASSPDSPNGYTF.

The chain joins TRBV6-5 to TRBJ2-1; the D gene is possibly TRBD1 (6 bases). V lost 2 bases, J lost 2 bases, and 13 bases lay in between. The CDR3 is 16 residues long. Germline V lookup: CDR1 MNHEY, CDR2 SVGAGI. The CDR3 nucleotides are TGTGCCAGCAGTTACACACAGGGTGGGCCCTACAATGAGCAGTTCTTC. Its protein product is CASSYTQGGPYNEQFF.

This chain links TRBV30 with TRBJ2-7; D remains unclear. This CDR3 is 11 amino acids long. V was pared by 0 bases and J by 5 bases, with 5 bases between. Per the germline V gene, CDR1 is GTSNPN and CDR2 is SVGIG (reference sequence). The CDR3 DNA reads TGTGCCTGGAGTGTAGGAAACGAGCAGTACTTC. Residues: CAWSVGNEQYF.

This clonotype has a count of ten or more. The V call is TRBV13, the J call TRBJ2-5, with 7 bases matching TRBD1. Germline V gene data show CDR1 as PRHDT and CDR2 as FYEKMQ (reference sequence). V was pared by 5 bases and J by 2 bases, with 5 bases of the junction left unmatched. The CDR3 spans 14 residues. CDR3 protein: CASSKGTAQETQYF. DNA of the CDR3: TGTGCCAGCAGCAAGGGGACAGCTCAAGAGACCCAGTACTTC.

The J gene is TRBJ1-1, the V gene TRBV28; D unresolved. This CDR3 region has 15 residues. Trimming took 4 bases from V and 4 from J, leaving 16 bases between them. In germline, CDR1 is MDHEN, CDR2 SYDVKM. CDR3 region: CASSSLTGLVTEAFF. The CDR3 DNA reads as TGTGCCAGCAGTTCCCTGACGGGGTTGGTCACTGAAGCTTTCTTT.